The T cell receptor beta chain described here comes from a study of T-cell reconstitution after alpha-beta-depleted transplantation in children. This clonotype has more than one count but fewer than ten. For TCRbeta, the library was prepared with unique molecular identifiers. TCRdb redid the calling of the PCR reads with MiXCR, one entry per CDR3 protein. The sample lists 500,000 or so distinct CDR3 sequences, over 25% occurring once. The TCR was taken from a human donor who donated a stem cell graft to a child with aplastic anemia. The sample consisted of PBMCs from the stem cell graft donor, taken from the stem cell graft.

CDR3 bases: TGTGCCAGCAGCCAATCGTCTAGCGGGAGGGCTAGCGAGCAGTACTTC. Its translation: CASSQSSSGRASEQYF. The chain carries TRBV4-2 and TRBJ2-7; 12 bases line up with TRBD2. V was pared by 2 bases and J by 6 bases, with 8 bases of the junction left unmatched. Germline V gene lookup returns CDR1 LGHNA and CDR2 YNFKEQ. This CDR3 contains 16 residues.